This TCR beta chain comes out of a study of identical twins. Study conclusions and caveats: Twins shared beta out-of-frame sequences in excess, but this excess was weaker. Beta clonotypes that were abundant in cord blood contained fewer insertions, a pattern absent from memory repertoires.

This clonotype was counted many times. Antigen specificity is unknown. The CDR3 has 15 amino acids. Deletions cut 2 bases from V and 5 bases from J, with 12 bases between. CDR1 and CDR2 from the germline V gene are SGHVS and FQNEAQ. A universal primer site came from template switching; cDNA carried unique molecular identifiers. TCRdb itself ran the 5' RACE reads through MiXCR, one entry per CDR3 protein. The sample records some 260,000 distinct CDR3 sequences, about 14% being singletons. This chain links TRBV7-8 with TRBJ2-2, with no clear D. This clonotype originated in a woman between 18 and 29 years old in good health. Material: memory (CD45RO+) T cells sorted from blood. CDR3 region: CASSLLPERTGELFF. The DNA for the CDR3 is TGTGCCAGCAGCTTACTACCTGAACGTACCGGGGAGCTGTTTTTT.